This T cell receptor (beta chain) was found in a study of shared clonotypes between healthy human individuals. General study results and limits: Researchers sampled only blood; tissue repertoires likely differ. Several donors shared around 5.1% of their naive CD4 clonotypes.

Deep-level assay runs were performed. Only in-frame clones appear in the TCRdb table, and some are missing; sequencing was by immunoSEQ multiplex PCR. The table includes about 700,000 clones, 92% detected once. Regarding this clone: Its antigen is currently unknown.

Terminally differentiated effector memory CD45RA+ cells were left out of the naive CD8 fraction, which was CD45RO-negative and positively selected for CCR7. Germline V gene data show CDR1 as SEHNR and CDR2 as FQNEAQ (reference sequence). Trimming removed 4 bases from V and 0 bases from J, with 9 bases in between. The CDR3 spans 14 residues. Source material: naive CD8+ T cells sorted from blood. The chain links TRBV7-9 to TRBJ1-2, with a weak D call TRBD1 (6 bases). This clonotype was sampled from a man between 25 and 39 years old in good health. The CDR3 DNA follows: TGTGCCAGCAGCTGGACAGAAGCTAACTATGGCTACACCTTC. This encodes CASSWTEANYGYTF.